These 30 T cell receptor beta chains originate from one sample sequenced in a study of blood T cell repertoires in COVID-19. Profiling relied on immunoSEQ multiplex PCR, and the TCRdb table lists in-frame clones only, not all of them. Of around 250,000 clones in the sample, approximately 90% were seen once. The sequencing sample was made of PBMCs or T cells enriched from blood (not recorded which). These receptors were obtained from a woman in her twenties or thirties with acute COVID-19.

This clone has a single count. The J gene is TRBJ2-5, the V gene TRBV7-8, with D possibly matching TRBD2 (6 bases). This CDR3 is 14 amino acids long. The germline CDR1 and CDR2 sequences are SGHVS and FQNEAQ. V lost 7 bases and J 5 bases, leaving 17 bases between the germline ends. CDR3 nucleotides: TGTGCCAGCACCGGGGAGGCCGGGATTGAGACCCAGTACTTC. The encoded protein is CASTGEAGIETQYF.

The chain uses TRBV4-1 and TRBJ1-2; TRBD1 matches 7 bases. CDR3 length equals 15 residues. Germline loops: CDR1 MGHRA, CDR2 YSYEKL. Losses at the gene ends were 3 bases for V and 4 bases for J; bases not matched to a gene: 8. The CDR3 bases are TGCGCCAGCAGCCATCCGACAGGGTCCGGCTATGGCTACACCTTC. Its protein product is CASSHPTGSGYGYTF.

The chain is built from TRBV2 and TRBJ1-5, with unresolved D. CDR1 is SNHLY and CDR2 is FYNNEI in the germline V gene. The CDR3 spans 15 residues. Between the trimmed V and J ends, which lost 1 base and 7 bases, there was a span of 14 bases. The CDR3: CASSEGFGVGQPQHF. The CDR3 nucleotides are TGTGCCAGCAGTGAAGGGTTCGGGGTTGGGCAGCCCCAGCATTTT.

The chain links TRBV4-1 to TRBJ2-7; 7 positions match TRBD2. The V and J ends lost 2 bases and 9 bases, in that order; junction bases with no gene match: 7. Germline V CDR1 and CDR2: MGHRA, YSYEKL. This CDR3 is 13 amino acids long. The CDR3 protein is CASSQIREGWQYF. Here the CDR3 DNA reads TGCGCCAGCAGCCAAATTAGGGAGGGGTGGCAGTACTTC.

The J gene is TRBJ1-5, the V gene TRBV12-2; TRBD1, the table's D call, was not compared with the DNA. TRBV12-2 is marked as a pseudogene. The CDR3 contains 11 residues. The DNA of the CDR3 is TGTGCAAGTCGCCACAATCAGCCCCAGCATTTT. It encodes CASRHNQPQHF.

J is TRBJ2-7 and V is TRBV5-4, with D uncertain. CDR1 is SGHNT and CDR2 is YYREEE in the germline V gene (reference sequence). The CDR3 consists of 15 residues. The V and J ends lost 1 base and 2 bases respectively, with 13 bases between them. This CDR3 reads CASSLQASPAYEQYF. CDR3 DNA: TGTGCCAGCAGCTTGCAAGCTAGTCCAGCCTACGAGCAGTACTTC.

The chain couples TRBV19 to TRBJ2-5; 13 bases line up with TRBD2. Per germline, CDR1 LNHDA and CDR2 SQIVND (reference sequence). V gave up 3 bases and J gave up 4 bases; unmatched junction bases: 5. This CDR3 comprises 16 residues. In DNA form, the CDR3 reads TGTGCCAGTAGTATCTCGGGGACTAGCGGGATAGAGACCCAGTACTTC. This encodes CASSISGTSGIETQYF.

The J gene is TRBJ2-1, the V gene TRBV18; 7 positions agree with TRBD2. The germline V gene has CDR1 KGHSH and CDR2 LQKENI. V was clipped by 3 bases and J by 8 bases; unmatched bases: 7. The CDR3 runs 14 residues. The CDR3 nucleotides read TGTGCCAGCTCACCCAGGACTAGGGAAGATGAGCAGTTCTTC. Translating it yields CASSPRTREDEQFF.

This clone was recorded only once. The rearrangement joins TRBV5-1 to TRBJ1-2; no reliable D call. V was pared by 0 bases and J by 2 bases, with 8 bases between. This CDR3 comprises 14 residues. Germline values: CDR1 SGHRS, CDR2 YFSETQ. The CDR3 sequence: CASSLAGGNYGYTF. The CDR3 DNA reads as TGCGCCAGCAGCTTGGCAGGAGGGAACTATGGCTACACCTTC.

This chain uses TRBV5-6 with TRBJ1-4; maybe TRBD1 (6 bases). Trimming shortened V by 3 bases and J by 8 bases, and 20 bases separated the two germline ends. Germline CDR1 is SGHDT and CDR2 is YYEEEE. The CDR3 loop spans 16 amino acids. The CDR3 loop reads CASSSIMAQGGEKLFF. In nucleotides, the CDR3 is TGTGCCAGCAGCTCCATCATGGCACAGGGCGGCGAAAAACTGTTTTTT.

Of note for this clone: At one of its ends the junction is not consistent with the germline gene, which may arise from a read error. The V call is TRBV7-7, the J call TRBJ2-1, with 12 bases identical to TRBD2. In germline, CDR1 is SSHAT, CDR2 FNYEAQ (reference sequence). This CDR3 has 15 amino acids. This CDR3 reads CASSLSSGGAGEQFF. The CDR3 DNA is TGTGCTAGCAGCTTATCTAGCGGGGGGGCGGGTGAGCAGTTCTTC.

The chain joins TRBV18 to TRBJ2-7; D is unresolved. This CDR3 is 14 amino acids long. Trimming left V 2 bases short and J 3 bases short, with 11 bases between. Per germline, CDR1 KGHSH and CDR2 LQKENI. The CDR3 sequence is CASSPSSVGYEQYF. CDR3 bases: TGTGCCAGCTCACCAAGTTCGGTTGGCTACGAGCAGTACTTC.

The CDR3 nucleotides are TGCAGCGTTGAAAACCCTCGACAGGGAATTACAGATACGCAGTATTTT. Translating gives CSVENPRQGITDTQYF. This chain connects TRBV29-1 to TRBJ2-3; 7 bases fit TRBD1. Per germline, CDR1 SQVTM and CDR2 ANQGSEA. Losses at the gene ends were 2 bases for V and 3 bases for J; bases not matched to a gene: 11. The CDR3 is 16 residues long.

The sample holds many counts of this clone. The chain combines TRBV6-4 with TRBJ2-3, with TRBD1 matching over 7 bases. The CDR3 consists of 13 residues. Trimming took 6 bases from V and 2 from J; bases not matched to a gene: 2. CDR1 MRHNA and CDR2 SNTAGT come from the germline V gene. CDR3 amino acids: CASSTGDTDTQYF. The CDR3 nucleotides are TGTGCCAGCAGCACAGGGGACACAGATACGCAGTATTTT.

CDR3 amino acids: CASSLSAGGVGNEQFF. In DNA form, the CDR3 reads TGTGCCAGTAGTCTTTCAGCGGGAGGGGTGGGGAATGAGCAGTTCTTC. V usage is TRBV19 and J usage is TRBJ2-1; 10 bases agree with TRBD2. The germline V gene has CDR1 LNHDA and CDR2 SQIVND (reference sequence). The junction had 11 bases not matched to a gene; V was cut back by 5 bases and J by 7 bases. The CDR3 is 16 amino acids.

This sequence joins TRBV19 and TRBJ2-7; 12 nucleotides agree with TRBD1. The germline V gene encodes CDR1 LNHDA and CDR2 SQIVND (reference sequence). The CDR3 is made up of 15 amino acids. Unmatched junction bases numbered 3, after V lost 6 bases and J lost 0 bases. CDR3 DNA: TGTGCCAGTAGCCCGGGACAGGGGGCCTCCTACGAGCAGTACTTC. This translates into CASSPGQGASYEQYF.

This chain links TRBV27 with TRBJ2-7; 10 bases agree with TRBD2. Unmatched junction bases numbered 17, after V lost 5 bases and J lost 4 bases. This CDR3 spans 18 amino acids. CDR1 is MNHEY, CDR2 SMNVEV, per germline (reference sequence). This chain's CDR3 is CASSGGWRVAGGRYEQYF. For the CDR3, the DNA is TGTGCCAGCAGTGGGGGTTGGCGGGTAGCGGGAGGAAGGTACGAGCAGTACTTC.

The chain links TRBV5-4 to TRBJ2-2, with a tentative D call TRBD2 (6 bases). V lost 0 bases, J lost 7 bases, and 13 bases lay in between. Germline lookup yields CDR1 SGHNT and CDR2 YYREEE (reference sequence). This CDR3 is built from 15 residues. CDR3 sequence reads: CASSLASGVGGELFF. The DNA of the CDR3 is TGTGCCAGCAGCTTGGCCTCGGGGGTTGGCGGGGAGCTGTTTTTT.

V is TRBV10-1 and J is TRBJ2-1, with 12 bases fitting TRBD1. This CDR3 region has 16 residues. Germline CDR1 is WNHNN and CDR2 is SYGVQD (reference sequence). Trimming took 0 bases from V and 8 from J; bases not matched to a gene: 5. CDR3: CASSESPGQGAHEQFF. The DNA of the CDR3 is TGCGCCAGCAGTGAGTCGCCGGGACAGGGGGCTCATGAGCAGTTCTTC.

The V and J genes are TRBV5-8 and TRBJ2-2; possibly TRBD2 for D (6 bases). V was clipped by 0 bases and J by 10 bases, with 13 bases between them. From germline, CDR1 is SGHTS and CDR2 YDEGEE. This CDR3 has 14 amino acids. The CDR3 is CASSLAVRGAELFF. The CDR3, as DNA: TGTGCCAGCAGCTTGGCGGTGCGGGGAGCGGAGCTGTTTTTT.

V and J are TRBV10-3 and TRBJ1-1; TRBD1 aligns across 7 bases. The V segment lost 0 bases and the J segment 3 bases; nucleotides outside the gene matches: 4. This CDR3 is 15 amino acids long. CDR1 and CDR2 from the germline V gene are ENHRY and SYGVKD. The CDR3 sequence is CAISESGGADTEAFF. For the CDR3, the DNA is TGTGCCATCAGTGAGTCAGGGGGCGCGGACACTGAAGCTTTCTTT.

Comment on this clone: Other DNA variants within this sample encode the same CDR3. In nucleotides, the CDR3 is TGCGCCAGCAGCTTTGGGGGGGTAGACACCGGGGAGCTGTTTTTT. As protein: CASSFGGVDTGELFF. This chain joins TRBV5-1 and TRBJ2-2; 7 positions match TRBD2. Germline CDR1 and CDR2: SGHRS and YFSETQ. Trimming removed 2 bases from V and 3 bases from J; junction bases left unmatched: 4. The CDR3 is 15 amino acids.

This chain joins TRBV3-1 (or the pseudogene TRBV3-2) and TRBJ2-7, with D perhaps matching TRBD1 (6 bases). The CDR3 is 16 amino acids. V shed 4 bases and J shed 2 bases, with 18 bases lying between them. Germline CDR1 is LGHDT and CDR2 is YNNKEL (reference sequence). Written as DNA, the CDR3 is TGTGCCAGCAGCCTAGCTGATCTGACAGGCGCCTACGAGCAGTACTTC. This codes for CASSLADLTGAYEQYF.

This chain joins TRBV11-1 and TRBJ2-7; 7 bases map to TRBD1. The CDR3 has 16 amino acids. V lost 7 bases, J lost 0 bases, and 12 bases stayed unmatched. The V gene's germline CDR1 is SGHAT and CDR2 FQDESV (reference sequence). This chain's CDR3 is CASNPSGQASSYEQYF. DNA for the CDR3: TGTGCCAGCAACCCATCCGGACAGGCTAGCTCCTACGAGCAGTACTTC.

This clone was observed a few times. The chain is built from TRBV6-5 and TRBJ1-6, with D uncertain. Germline V gene data show CDR1 as MNHEY and CDR2 as SVGAGI. V gave up 0 bases and J gave up 6 bases, with 9 bases separating them. The CDR3 sequence is 15 residues long. The CDR3 loop reads CASSYSAAINSPLHF. The CDR3 DNA is TGTGCCAGCAGTTACTCGGCAGCGATTAATTCACCCCTCCACTTT.

The V and J genes are TRBV7-2 and TRBJ2-7; possibly TRBD1 for D (6 bases). CDR3 size: 15 residues. Trimming removed 5 bases from V and 3 bases from J, with 17 bases in between. The germline V gene has CDR1 SGHTA and CDR2 FQGNSA. The CDR3 region is CASSERWTVSYEQYF. DNA for the CDR3: TGTGCCAGCAGCGAACGTTGGACAGTAAGCTACGAGCAGTACTTC.

In regard to this clone: The sample holds other DNA sequences that translate to the same CDR3. The DNA for the CDR3 is TGCGCCAGCAGCCAGGAGACAGGGGGCTACGAGCAGTACTTC. Encoded protein: CASSQETGGYEQYF. V usage is TRBV4-1 and J usage is TRBJ2-7; 9 nucleotides match TRBD1. The germline V gene encodes CDR1 MGHRA and CDR2 YSYEKL. J was trimmed by 3 bases and V by 3 bases; bases with no gene match: 3. The CDR3 spans 14 residues.

The V gene is TRBV11-1, the J gene TRBJ2-7, with 13 bases aligning to TRBD2. The germline V gene encodes CDR1 SGHAT and CDR2 FQDESV (reference sequence). Trimming at V came to 6 bases and at J to 3 bases, leaving 5 bases not matched to a gene. The CDR3 length is 15 residues. CDR3: CASRTGTSGNYEQYF. CDR3 sequence (DNA): TGTGCCAGCAGGACAGGGACTAGCGGGAACTACGAGCAGTACTTC.

This rearrangement joins TRBV27 to TRBJ2-1; 9 nucleotides match TRBD2. Trimming at V came to 5 bases and at J to 0 bases, leaving 8 bases not matched to a gene. The V gene's germline CDR1 is MNHEY and CDR2 SMNVEV (reference sequence). The CDR3 length is 17 residues. As DNA, the CDR3 is TGTGCCAGCAGTCCCGGACTAGCGCTACCCTCCTACAATGAGCAGTTCTTC. Its translation: CASSPGLALPSYNEQFF.

The chain has TRBV29-1 and TRBJ2-7; D gene unclear. V shed 1 base and J shed 6 bases, with 10 bases lying between them. CDR3 length equals 12 residues. CDR1 is SQVTM, CDR2 ANQGSEA, per germline. The CDR3 DNA reads TGCAGCGTTGAAGGACACCTTGGCGAGCAGTACTTC. Translating it yields CSVEGHLGEQYF.